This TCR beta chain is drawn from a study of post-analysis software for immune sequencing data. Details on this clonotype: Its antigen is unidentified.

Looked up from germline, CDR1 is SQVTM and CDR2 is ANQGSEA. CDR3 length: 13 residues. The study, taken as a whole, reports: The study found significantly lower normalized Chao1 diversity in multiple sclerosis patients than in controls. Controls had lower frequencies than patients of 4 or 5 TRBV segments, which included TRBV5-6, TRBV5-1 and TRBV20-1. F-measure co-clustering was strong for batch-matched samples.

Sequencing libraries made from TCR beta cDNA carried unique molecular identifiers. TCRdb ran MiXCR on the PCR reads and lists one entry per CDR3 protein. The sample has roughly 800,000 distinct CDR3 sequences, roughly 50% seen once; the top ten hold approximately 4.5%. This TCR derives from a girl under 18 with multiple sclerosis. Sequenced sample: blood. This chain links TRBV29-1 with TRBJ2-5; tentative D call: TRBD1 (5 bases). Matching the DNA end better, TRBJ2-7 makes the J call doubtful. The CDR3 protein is CSVEGRTHYEQYF. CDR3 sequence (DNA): TGCAGCGTTGAGGGGCGGACCCACTACGAGCAGTACTTC.